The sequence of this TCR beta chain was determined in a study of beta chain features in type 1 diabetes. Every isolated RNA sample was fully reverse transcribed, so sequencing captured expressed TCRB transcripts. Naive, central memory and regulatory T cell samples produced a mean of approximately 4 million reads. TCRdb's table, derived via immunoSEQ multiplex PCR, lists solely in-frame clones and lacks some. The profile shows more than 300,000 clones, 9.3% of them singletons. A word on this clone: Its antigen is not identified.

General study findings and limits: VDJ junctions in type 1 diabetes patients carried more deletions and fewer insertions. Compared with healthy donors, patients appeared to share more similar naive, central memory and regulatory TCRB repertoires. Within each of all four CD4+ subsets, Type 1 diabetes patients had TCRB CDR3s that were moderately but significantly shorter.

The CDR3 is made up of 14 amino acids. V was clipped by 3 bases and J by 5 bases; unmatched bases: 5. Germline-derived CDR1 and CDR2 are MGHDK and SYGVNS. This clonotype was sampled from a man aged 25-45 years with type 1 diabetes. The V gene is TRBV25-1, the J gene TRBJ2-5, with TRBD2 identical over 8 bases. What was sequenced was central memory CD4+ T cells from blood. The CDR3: CASSEPGRVETQYF. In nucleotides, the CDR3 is TGTGCCAGCAGTGAGCCCGGGAGGGTGGAGACCCAGTACTTC.